This T cell receptor beta chain was retrieved from a study of Graves' ophthalmopathy and Graves' hyperthyroidism. Amplification of TCR beta CDR3 regions used RNA transcripts. Scientists carried out first-round RT-PCR using HTBI primers and then a second-round multiplex PCR. TCRdb re-called the multiplex PCR reads through MiXCR, storing one row per CDR3 protein. The sample shows over a million distinct CDR3 sequences, about two fifths of them seen only once. Germline V gene sequence: CDR1 MGHDK, CDR2 SYGVNS. The CDR3 is made up of 14 amino acids. Trimming left V 1 base short and J 4 bases short, with 10 bases between. Study-wide findings and caveats: The majority of expanded thyroid clonotypes above 0.001 frequency also occurred in blood.

Remarks on this clonotype: Its antigen is still unknown.

Material: peripheral blood or thyroid tissue (not recorded which). J is TRBJ1-2 and V is TRBV25-1, with unresolved D. This clonotype originated in an adult man with Graves' hyperthyroidism. This CDR3 reads CASSEWGWCYGYTF. CDR3 DNA sequence: TGTGCCAGCAGTGAATGGGGTTGGTGCTATGGCTACACCTTC.